The 4 T cell receptor beta chains in this list originate from one sample, sequenced in a study of T cells in Graves' hyperthyroidism and ophthalmopathy. Using RNA transcripts as the source, TCR beta CDR3 regions were amplified. HTBI primers were used for first-round RT-PCR of the TCR CDR3. One entry per CDR3 protein results from TCRdb running MiXCR on the multiplex PCR reads. The sample consists of approximately 520,000 distinct CDR3 sequences, approximately 25% of them appearing once. Sample: blood. These TCRs come from a woman younger than 45 with Graves' ophthalmopathy.

J is TRBJ1-5 and V is TRBV6-1; possible D gene TRBD1, 6 bases. The germline V and J ends were trimmed by 10 bases and 2 bases, with 12 bases remaining between them. Germline values: CDR1 MNHNS, CDR2 SASEGT. The CDR3 is 13 residues long. The CDR3 DNA follows: TGTGCCACCAAGACAGGCGGCAATCAGCCCCAGCATTTT. It encodes CATKTGGNQPQHF.

This clonotype has ten or more counts. One end of the junction fails to match germline, which may point to a read error. The chain couples TRBV4-1 to TRBJ2-5; D not certain. This CDR3 region has 12 residues. Germline CDR1 reads MGHRA; CDR2 reads YSYEKL. CDR3 in amino acids: CASSQPQGTQYF. The CDR3 coding sequence is TGCGCCAGCAGCCAACCCCAAGGGACCCAGTACTTC.

This clonotype was seen repeatedly, ten times or more. The rearrangement links TRBV10-3 to TRBJ2-2, with unresolved D. This CDR3 is 11 amino acids long. Germline V gene data show CDR1 as ENHRY and CDR2 as SYGVKD. V was shortened by 3 bases and J by 7 bases, with 3 bases between the two germline ends. CDR3: CAISDGGELFF. CDR3 DNA sequence: TGTGCCATCAGTGATGGCGGGGAGCTGTTTTTT.

This clonotype was counted a few times. At one of its ends the junction is not consistent with the germline gene, which may arise from a read error. This chain links TRBV6-1 with TRBJ2-2; the D call may be TRBD1 or TRBD2 (5 bases each). Looked up from germline, CDR1 is MNHNS and CDR2 is SASEGT. The CDR3 sequence is 15 residues long. The CDR3 reads CASSSGTANTGELLF. In DNA, the CDR3 is TGTGCCAGCAGCTCCGGGACGGCGAACACCGGGGAGCTGCTTTTT.